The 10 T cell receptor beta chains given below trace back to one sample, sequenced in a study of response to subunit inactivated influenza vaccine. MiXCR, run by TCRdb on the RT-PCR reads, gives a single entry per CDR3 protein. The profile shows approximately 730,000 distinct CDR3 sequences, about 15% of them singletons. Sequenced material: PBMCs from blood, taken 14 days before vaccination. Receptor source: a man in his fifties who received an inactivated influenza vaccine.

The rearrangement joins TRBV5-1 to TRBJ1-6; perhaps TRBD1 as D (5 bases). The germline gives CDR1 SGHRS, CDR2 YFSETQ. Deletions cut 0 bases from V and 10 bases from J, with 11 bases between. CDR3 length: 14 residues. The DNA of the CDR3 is TGCGCCAGCAGCTTGGTTGGCAGGGACTCACCCCTCCACTTT. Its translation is CASSLVGRDSPLHF.

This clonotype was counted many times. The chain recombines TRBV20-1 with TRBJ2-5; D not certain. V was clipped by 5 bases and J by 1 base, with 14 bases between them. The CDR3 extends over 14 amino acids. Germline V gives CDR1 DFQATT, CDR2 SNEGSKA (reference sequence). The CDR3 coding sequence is TGCAGTGCTCCTAGATGGGTCACCCAAGAGACCCAGTACTTC. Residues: CSAPRWVTQETQYF.

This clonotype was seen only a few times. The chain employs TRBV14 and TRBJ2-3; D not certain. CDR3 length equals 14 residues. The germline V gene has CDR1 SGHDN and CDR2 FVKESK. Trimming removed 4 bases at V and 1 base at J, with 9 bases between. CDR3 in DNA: TGTGCCAGCAGCCCTACCCAACGCACAGATACGCAGTATTTT. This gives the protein CASSPTQRTDTQYF.

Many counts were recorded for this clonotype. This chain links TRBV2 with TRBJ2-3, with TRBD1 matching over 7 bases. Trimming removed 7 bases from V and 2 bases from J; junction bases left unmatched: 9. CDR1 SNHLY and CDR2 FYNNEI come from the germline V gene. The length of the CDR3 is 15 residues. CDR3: CASTSGTATTDTQYF. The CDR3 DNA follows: TGTGCCAGCACCTCCGGGACAGCGACCACAGATACGCAGTATTTT.

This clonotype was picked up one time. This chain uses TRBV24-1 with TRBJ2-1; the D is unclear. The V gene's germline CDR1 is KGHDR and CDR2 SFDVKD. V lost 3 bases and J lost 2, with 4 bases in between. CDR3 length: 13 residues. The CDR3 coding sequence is TGTGCCACCAGTGATAACCCCTACAATGAGCAGTTCTTC. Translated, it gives CATSDNPYNEQFF.

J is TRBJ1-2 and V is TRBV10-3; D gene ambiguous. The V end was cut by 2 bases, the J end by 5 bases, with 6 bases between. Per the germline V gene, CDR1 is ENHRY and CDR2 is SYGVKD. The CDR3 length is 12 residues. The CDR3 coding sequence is TGTGCCATCAGTGAGCTGACGTATGGCTACACCTTC. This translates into CAISELTYGYTF.

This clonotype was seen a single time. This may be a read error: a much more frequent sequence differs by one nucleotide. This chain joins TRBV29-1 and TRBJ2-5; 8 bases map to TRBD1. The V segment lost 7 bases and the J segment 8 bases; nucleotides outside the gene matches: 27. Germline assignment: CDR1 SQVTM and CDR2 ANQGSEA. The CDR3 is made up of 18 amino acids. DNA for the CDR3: TGCAGCGCCCACCCCAGGGGGCGTGCGGAGTCGGAAACAGATACCCAGTACTTC. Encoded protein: CSAHPRGRAESETDTQYF.

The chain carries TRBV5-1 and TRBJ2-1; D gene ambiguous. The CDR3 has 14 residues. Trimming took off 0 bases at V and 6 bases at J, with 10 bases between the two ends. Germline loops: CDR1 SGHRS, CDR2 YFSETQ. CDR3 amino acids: CASSLAQQSNEQFF. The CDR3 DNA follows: TGCGCCAGCAGCTTGGCCCAGCAAAGCAATGAGCAGTTCTTC.

The CDR3 region is CASRSGPTETQYF. The DNA for the CDR3 is TGTGCCAGCAGGTCGGGACCTACCGAGACCCAGTACTTC. J is TRBJ2-5 and V is TRBV28, with D perhaps matching TRBD1 or TRBD2 (5 bases each). Germline CDR1 is MDHEN and CDR2 is SYDVKM. The CDR3 runs 13 residues. Trimming cost V 6 bases and J 5 bases, with 13 bases left between them.

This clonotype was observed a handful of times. This chain's CDR3 is CASSPTTGPYGYTF. The CDR3 DNA sequence: TGTGCCAGCAGTCCCACAACAGGACCCTATGGCTACACCTTC. The chain joins TRBV27 to TRBJ1-2; the D gene is possibly TRBD1 (5 bases). Germline lookup yields CDR1 MNHEY and CDR2 SMNVEV (reference sequence). The CDR3 loop spans 14 amino acids. Trimming took 5 bases from V and 4 from J, leaving 14 bases between them.